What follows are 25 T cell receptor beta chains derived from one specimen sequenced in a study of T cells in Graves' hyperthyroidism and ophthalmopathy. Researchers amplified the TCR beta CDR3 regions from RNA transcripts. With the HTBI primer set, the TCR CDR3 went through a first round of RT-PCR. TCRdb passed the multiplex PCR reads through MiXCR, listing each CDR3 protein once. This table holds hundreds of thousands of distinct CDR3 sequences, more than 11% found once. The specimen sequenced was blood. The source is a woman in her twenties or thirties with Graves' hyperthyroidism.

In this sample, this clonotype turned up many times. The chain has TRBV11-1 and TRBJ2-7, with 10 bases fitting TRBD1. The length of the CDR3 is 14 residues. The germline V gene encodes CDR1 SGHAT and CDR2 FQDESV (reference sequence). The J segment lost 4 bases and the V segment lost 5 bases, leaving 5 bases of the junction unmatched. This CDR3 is CASSTTGQGYEQYF. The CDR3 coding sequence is TGTGCCAGCAGCACAACGGGACAGGGGTACGAGCAGTACTTC.

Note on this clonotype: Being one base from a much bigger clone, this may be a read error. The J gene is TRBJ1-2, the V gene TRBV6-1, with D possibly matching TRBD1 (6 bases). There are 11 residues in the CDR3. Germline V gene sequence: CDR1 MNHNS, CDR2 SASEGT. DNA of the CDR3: TGTGCCAGCAGTAATGACAGGAGGTACTCCTTC. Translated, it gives CASSNDRRYSF.

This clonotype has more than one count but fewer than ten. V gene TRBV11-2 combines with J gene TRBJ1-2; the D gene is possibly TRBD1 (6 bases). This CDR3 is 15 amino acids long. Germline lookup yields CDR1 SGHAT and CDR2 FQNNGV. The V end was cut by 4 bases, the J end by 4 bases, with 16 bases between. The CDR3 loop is CASSSQGGYGYGYTF. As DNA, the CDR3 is TGTGCCAGCAGCTCACAGGGCGGGTATGGCTATGGCTACACCTTC.

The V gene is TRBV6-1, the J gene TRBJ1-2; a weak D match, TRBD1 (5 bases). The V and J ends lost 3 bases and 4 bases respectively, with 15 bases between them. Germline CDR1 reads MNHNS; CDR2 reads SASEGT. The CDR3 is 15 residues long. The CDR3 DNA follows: TGTGCCAGCAGTGAGGGGCACAGACCTCTCTATGGCTACACCTTC. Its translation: CASSEGHRPLYGYTF.

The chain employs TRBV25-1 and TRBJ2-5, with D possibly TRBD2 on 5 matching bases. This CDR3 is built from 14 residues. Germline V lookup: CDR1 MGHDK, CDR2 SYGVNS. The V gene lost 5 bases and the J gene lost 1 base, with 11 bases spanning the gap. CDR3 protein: CASSSSGGQETQYF. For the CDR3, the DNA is TGTGCCAGCAGTTCAAGTGGAGGCCAAGAGACCCAGTACTTC.

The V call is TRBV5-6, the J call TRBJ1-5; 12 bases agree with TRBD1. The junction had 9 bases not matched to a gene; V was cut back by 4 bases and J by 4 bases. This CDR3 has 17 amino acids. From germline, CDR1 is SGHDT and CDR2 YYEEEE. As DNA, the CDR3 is TGTGCCAGCAGCCCGTCGGGACAGGGGGCAGGGAATCAGCCCCAGCATTTT. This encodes CASSPSGQGAGNQPQHF.

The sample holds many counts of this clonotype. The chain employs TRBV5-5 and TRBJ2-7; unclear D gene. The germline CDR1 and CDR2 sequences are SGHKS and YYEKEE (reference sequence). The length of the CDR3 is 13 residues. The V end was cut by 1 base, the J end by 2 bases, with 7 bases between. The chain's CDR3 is CASSLRGTYEQYF. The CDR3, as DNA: TGTGCCAGCAGCTTGCGCGGTACCTACGAGCAGTACTTC.

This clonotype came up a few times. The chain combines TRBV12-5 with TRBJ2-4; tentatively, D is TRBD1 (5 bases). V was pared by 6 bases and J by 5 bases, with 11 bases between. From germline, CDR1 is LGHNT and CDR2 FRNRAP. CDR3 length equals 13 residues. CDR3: CASGSDTQNIQYF. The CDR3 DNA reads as TGTGCTAGTGGATCGGACACTCAAAACATTCAGTACTTC.

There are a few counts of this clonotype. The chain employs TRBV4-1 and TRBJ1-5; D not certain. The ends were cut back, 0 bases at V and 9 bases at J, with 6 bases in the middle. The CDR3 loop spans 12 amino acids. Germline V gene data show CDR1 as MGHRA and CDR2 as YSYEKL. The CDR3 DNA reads TGCGCCAGCAGCCAAGATGATGGGCCCCAGCATTTT. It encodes CASSQDDGPQHF.

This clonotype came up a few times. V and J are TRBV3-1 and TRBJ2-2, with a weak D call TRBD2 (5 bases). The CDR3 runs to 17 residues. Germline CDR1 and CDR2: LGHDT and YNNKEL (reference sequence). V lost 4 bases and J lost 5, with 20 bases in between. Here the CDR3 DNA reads TGTGCCAGCAGCCCCCCAAGGGTACGAACGGGGACCGGGGAGCTGTTTTTT. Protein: CASSPPRVRTGTGELFF. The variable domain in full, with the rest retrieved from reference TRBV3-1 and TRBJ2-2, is DTAVSQTPKYLVTQMGNDKSIKCEQNLGHDTMYWYKQDSKKFLKIMFSYNNKELIINETVPNRFSPKSPDKAHLNLHINSLELGDSAVYFCASSPPRVRTGTGELFFGEGSRLTVL.

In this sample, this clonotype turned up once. The DNA for the CDR3 is TGTGCCAGCAGCAGACCTCGGGGGGGCACACAGTTCTTC. It specifies CASSRPRGGTQFF. The rearrangement joins TRBV7-2 to TRBJ2-1; 8 bases align to TRBD2. Losses at the gene ends were 5 bases for V and 13 bases for J; bases not matched to a gene: 10. The CDR3 has 13 residues. The germline V gene has CDR1 SGHTA and CDR2 FQGNSA. Variable domain in full (rest from reference TRBV7-2 and TRBJ2-1): GAGVSQSPSNKVTEKGKDVELRCDPISGHTALYWYRQSLGQGLEFLIYFQGNSAPDKSGLPSDRFSAERTGGSVSTLTIQRTQQEDSAVYLCASSRPRGGTQFFGPGTRLTVL.

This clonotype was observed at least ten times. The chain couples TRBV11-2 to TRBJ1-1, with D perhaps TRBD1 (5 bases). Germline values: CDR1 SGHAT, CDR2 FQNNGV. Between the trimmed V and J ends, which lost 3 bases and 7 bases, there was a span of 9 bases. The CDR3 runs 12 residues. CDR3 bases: TGTGCCAGCAGCTTTGGGGCTATTGAAGCTTTCTTT. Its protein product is CASSFGAIEAFF.

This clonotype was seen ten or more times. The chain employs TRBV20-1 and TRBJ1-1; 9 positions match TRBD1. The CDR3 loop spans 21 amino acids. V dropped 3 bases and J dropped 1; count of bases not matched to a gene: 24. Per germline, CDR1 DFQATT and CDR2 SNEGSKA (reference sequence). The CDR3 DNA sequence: TGCAGTGCTAGCGAGATTAGTTCCCCCGATCACGGGACAGGGCAGAACACTGAAGCTTTCTTT. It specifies CSASEISSPDHGTGQNTEAFF.

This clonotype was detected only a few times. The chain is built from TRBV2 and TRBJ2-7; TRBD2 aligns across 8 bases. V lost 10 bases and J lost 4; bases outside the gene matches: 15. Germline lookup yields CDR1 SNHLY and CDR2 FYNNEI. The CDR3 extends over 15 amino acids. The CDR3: CATRPGRAPIYEQYF. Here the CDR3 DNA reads TGTGCCACGAGGCCCGGGAGGGCCCCGATTTACGAGCAGTACTTC.

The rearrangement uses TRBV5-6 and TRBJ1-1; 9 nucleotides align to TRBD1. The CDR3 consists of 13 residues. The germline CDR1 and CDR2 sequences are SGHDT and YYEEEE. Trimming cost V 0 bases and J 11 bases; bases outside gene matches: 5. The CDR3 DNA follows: TGTGCCAGCAGCTTGGGGGACAGGGATTCGGCTTTCTTT. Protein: CASSLGDRDSAFF.

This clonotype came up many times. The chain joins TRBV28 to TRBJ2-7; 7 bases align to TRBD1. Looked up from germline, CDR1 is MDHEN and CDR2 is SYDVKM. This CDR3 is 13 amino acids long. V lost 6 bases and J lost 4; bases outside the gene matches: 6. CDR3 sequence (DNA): TGTGCCAGCAGGACAGGGCCTCAGTACGAGCAGTACTTC. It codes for CASRTGPQYEQYF.

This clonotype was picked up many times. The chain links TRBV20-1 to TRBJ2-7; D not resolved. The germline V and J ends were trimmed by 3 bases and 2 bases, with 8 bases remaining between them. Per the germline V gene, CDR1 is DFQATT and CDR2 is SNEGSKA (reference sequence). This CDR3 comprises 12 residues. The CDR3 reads CSARADPYEQYF. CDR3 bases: TGCAGTGCTAGGGCCGACCCCTACGAGCAGTACTTC.

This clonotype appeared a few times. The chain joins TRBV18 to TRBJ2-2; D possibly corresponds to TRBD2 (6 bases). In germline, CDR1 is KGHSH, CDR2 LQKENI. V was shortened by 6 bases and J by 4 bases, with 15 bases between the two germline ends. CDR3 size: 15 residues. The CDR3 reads CASSGAGPGTGELFF. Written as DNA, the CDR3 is TGTGCCAGCTCTGGCGCGGGACCGGGCACCGGGGAGCTGTTTTTT.

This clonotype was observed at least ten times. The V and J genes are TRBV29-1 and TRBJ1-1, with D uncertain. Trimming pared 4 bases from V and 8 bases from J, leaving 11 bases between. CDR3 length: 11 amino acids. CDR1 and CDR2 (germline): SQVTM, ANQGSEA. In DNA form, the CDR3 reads TGCAGCGTTGTGGAGGCAGCCGAAGCTTTCTTT. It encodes CSVVEAAEAFF.

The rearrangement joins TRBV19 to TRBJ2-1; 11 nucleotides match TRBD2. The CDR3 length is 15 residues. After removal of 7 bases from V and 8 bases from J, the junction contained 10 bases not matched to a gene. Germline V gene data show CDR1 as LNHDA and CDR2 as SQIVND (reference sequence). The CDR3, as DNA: TGTGCCAGTACGTCTAGCGGGAGGCAACTTTATGAGCAGTTCTTC. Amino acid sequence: CASTSSGRQLYEQFF.

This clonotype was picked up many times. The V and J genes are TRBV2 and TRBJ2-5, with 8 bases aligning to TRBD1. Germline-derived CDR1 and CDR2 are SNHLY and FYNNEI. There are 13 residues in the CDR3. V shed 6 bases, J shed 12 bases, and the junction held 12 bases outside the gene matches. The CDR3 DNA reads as TGTGCCAGCAGCCAAGGACAGGGCCAGTTCAAGTACTTC. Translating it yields CASSQGQGQFKYF.

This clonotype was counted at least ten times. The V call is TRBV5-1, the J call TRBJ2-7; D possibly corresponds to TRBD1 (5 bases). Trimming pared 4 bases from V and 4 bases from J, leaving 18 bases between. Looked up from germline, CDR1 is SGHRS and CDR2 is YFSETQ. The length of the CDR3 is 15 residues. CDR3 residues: CASSGAGKGPYEQYF. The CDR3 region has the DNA TGCGCCAGCAGCGGGGCAGGGAAGGGCCCTTACGAGCAGTACTTC.

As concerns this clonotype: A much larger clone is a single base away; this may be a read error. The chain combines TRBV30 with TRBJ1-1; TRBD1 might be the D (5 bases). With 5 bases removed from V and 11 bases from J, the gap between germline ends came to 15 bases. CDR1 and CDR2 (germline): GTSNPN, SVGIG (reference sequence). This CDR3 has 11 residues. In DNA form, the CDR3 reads TGTGCCTGGGGCTTCCAGGGTGCGGCTTTCTTT. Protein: CAWGFQGAAFF.

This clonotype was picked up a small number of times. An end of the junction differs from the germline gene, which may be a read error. The CDR3 region has the DNA TGTGTCACCAGCAGAGATCGACAGGCCACTAATGAAAAACTGTTTTTT. The encoded protein is CVTSRDRQATNEKLFF. J is TRBJ1-4 and V is TRBV15, with a tentative D call TRBD1 (6 bases). Germline lookup yields CDR1 LNHNV and CDR2 YYDKDF (reference sequence). The CDR3 is 16 residues long. Full variable domain (rest looked up from reference TRBV15 and TRBJ1-4): DAMVIQNPRYQVTQFGKPVTLSCSQTLNHNVMYWYQQKSSQAPKLLFHYYDKDFNNEADTPDNFQSRRPNTSFCFLDIRSPGLGDTAMYLCVTSRDRQATNEKLFFGSGTQLSVL.

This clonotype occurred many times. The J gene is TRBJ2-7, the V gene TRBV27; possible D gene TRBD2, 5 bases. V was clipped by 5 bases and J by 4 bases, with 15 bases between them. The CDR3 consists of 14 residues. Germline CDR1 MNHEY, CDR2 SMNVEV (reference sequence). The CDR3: CASSPTRTGYEQYF. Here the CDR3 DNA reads TGTGCCAGCAGTCCGACCCGGACGGGATACGAGCAGTACTTC.